This T cell receptor (beta chain) originates from a study of shared clonotypes between healthy human individuals. The CDR3 length is 12 residues. The germline V gene has CDR1 MNHNS and CDR2 SASEGT. Deletions cut 6 bases from V and 8 bases from J, with 13 bases between. Study results and limitations: It was observed that about 5% of naive CD4 clonotypes were shared across a handful of donors.

In the case of this clone: As yet, its antigen is unknown.

Genomic DNA of every subset was divided equally among multiple immunoSEQ plates. Source study methods: Owing to the provision of junction-only sequences devoid of quality scores by immunoSEQ, filtering differed. Assay: immunoSEQ multiplex PCR; the TCRdb copy retains only in-frame clones and omits some. V, J and clone size were drawn from that table, and D and trimming were deduced from the DNA. Here the sample spans roughly 2 million clones, 90% to 96% being singletons. The V gene is TRBV6-1, the J gene TRBJ1-2; D call uncertain. The sample taken for sequencing was naive CD4+ T cells sorted from blood. Subset here: CD45RA+ positively selected. The sequence was obtained from a man aged 18 to 29 in good health. The CDR3 is CASSDRTLGYTF. In nucleotides, the CDR3 is TGTGCCAGCAGCGACCGTACACTCGGCTACACCTTC.